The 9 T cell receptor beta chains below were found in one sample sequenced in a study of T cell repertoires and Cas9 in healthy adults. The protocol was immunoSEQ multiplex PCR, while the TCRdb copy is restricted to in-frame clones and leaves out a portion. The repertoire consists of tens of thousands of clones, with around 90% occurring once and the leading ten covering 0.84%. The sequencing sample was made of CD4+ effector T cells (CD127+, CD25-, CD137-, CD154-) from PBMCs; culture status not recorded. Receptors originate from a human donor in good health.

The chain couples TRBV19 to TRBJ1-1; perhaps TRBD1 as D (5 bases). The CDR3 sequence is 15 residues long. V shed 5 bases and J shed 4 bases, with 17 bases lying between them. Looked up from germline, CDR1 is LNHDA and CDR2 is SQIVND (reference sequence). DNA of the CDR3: TGTGCCAGTAGTCTTCTTTCCGGAAGGGGCACTGAAGCTTTCTTT. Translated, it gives CASSLLSGRGTEAFF.

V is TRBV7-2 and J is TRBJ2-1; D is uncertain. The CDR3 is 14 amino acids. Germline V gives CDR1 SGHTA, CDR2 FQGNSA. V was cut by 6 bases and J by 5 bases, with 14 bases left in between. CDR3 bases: TGTGCCAGCAGGAGGCCGGTGGTTAACAATGAGCAGTTCTTC. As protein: CASRRPVVNNEQFF.

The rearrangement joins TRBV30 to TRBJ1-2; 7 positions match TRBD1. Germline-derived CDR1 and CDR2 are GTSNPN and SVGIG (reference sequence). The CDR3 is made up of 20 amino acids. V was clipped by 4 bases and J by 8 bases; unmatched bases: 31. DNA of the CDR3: TGTGCCTGGAACCGGGACAGCGCGAGCAGAATAGTAGCATCAGGAAGAGGCTACACCTTC. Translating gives CAWNRDSASRIVASGRGYTF. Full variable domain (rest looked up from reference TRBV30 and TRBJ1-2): SQTIHQWPATLVQPVGSPLSLECTVEGTSNPNLYWYRQAAGRGLQLLFYSVGIGQISSEVPQNLSASRPQDRQFILSSKKLLLSDSGFYLCAWNRDSASRIVASGRGYTFGSGTRLTVV.

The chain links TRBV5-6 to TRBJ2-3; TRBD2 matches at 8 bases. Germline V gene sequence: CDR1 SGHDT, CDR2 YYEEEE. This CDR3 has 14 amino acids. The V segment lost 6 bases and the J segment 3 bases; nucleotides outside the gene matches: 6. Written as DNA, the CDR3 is TGTGCCAGCACCTCGGGGGGGCCGACAGATACGCAGTATTTT. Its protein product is CASTSGGPTDTQYF.

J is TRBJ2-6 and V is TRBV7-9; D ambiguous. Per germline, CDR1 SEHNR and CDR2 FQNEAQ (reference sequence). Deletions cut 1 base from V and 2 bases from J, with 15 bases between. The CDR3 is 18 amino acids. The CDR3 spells CASSLGLRLSPGANVLTF. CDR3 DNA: TGTGCCAGCAGCTTAGGGTTGCGGCTATCCCCTGGGGCCAACGTCCTGACTTTC.

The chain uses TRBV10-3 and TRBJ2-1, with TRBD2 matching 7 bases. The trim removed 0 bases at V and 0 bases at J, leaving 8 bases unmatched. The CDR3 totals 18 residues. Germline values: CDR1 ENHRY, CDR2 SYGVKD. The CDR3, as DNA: TGTGCCATCAGTGAGTCGACGGGACTAACCAGCTCCTACAATGAGCAGTTCTTC. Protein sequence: CAISESTGLTSSYNEQFF.

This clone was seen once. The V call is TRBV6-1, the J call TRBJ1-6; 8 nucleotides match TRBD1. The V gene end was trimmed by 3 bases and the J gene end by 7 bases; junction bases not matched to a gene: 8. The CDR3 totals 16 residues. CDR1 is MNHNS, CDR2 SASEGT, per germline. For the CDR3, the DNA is TGTGCCAGCAGTGAGCAGGGGACAGGCATAAATTCACCCCTCCACTTT. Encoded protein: CASSEQGTGINSPLHF.

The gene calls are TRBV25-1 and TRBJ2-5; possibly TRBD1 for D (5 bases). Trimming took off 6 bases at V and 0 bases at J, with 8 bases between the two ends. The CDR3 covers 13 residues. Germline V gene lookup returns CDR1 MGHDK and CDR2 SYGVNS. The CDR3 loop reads CASSADNQETQYF. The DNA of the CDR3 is TGTGCCAGCAGCGCGGACAACCAAGAGACCCAGTACTTC.

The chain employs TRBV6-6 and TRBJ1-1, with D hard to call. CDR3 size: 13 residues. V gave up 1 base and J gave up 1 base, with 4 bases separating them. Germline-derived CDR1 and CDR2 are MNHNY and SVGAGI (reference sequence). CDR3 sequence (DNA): TGTGCCAGCAGTTACTGGGGGAACACTGAAGCTTTCTTT. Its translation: CASSYWGNTEAFF.